A selection of T cell receptor beta chains follows, all from one sample in a study of monozygotic twins with inflammatory bowel disease. TCRdb reprocessed the 5' RACE reads, with one entry per CDR3 protein and no DNA. The sample table includes about 440,000 distinct CDR3 sequences. Input material: blood. These receptors originate from a human donor with ulcerative colitis or Crohn's disease, or a healthy co-twin of an affected twin (not recorded which). Both conserved end residues are part of each CDR3.

v_gene,j_gene,CDR3aa
TRBV29-1,TRBJ1-2,CSVERHRDGGYTF
TRBV3-1,TRBJ1-2,CASSPPRGKGNGYTF
TRBV29-1,TRBJ1-2,CSVEPGQGLAYGYTF
TRBV10-3,TRBJ2-3,CAISYGRSDTQYF
TRBV19,TRBJ2-1,CASGRAGLLVDKQFF
TRBV25-1,TRBJ1-2,CASSTLLGYGYTF
TRBV10-3,TRBJ1-1,CAIRYTGENTEAFF
TRBV27,TRBJ1-2,CASLPTTLSGYGYTF
TRBV9,TRBJ2-1,CASSVASGVVVNEQFF
TRBV10-3,TRBJ2-7,CAISPSGSGDEQYF
TRBV29-1,TRBJ2-1,CSVQTSGRLTFF
TRBV20-1,TRBJ2-3,CSAPWTSGYTDTQYF
TRBV2,TRBJ2-2,CASSGTPTGELFF
TRBV12-3/TRBV12-4,TRBJ1-5,CASSSTNREPQHF
TRBV20-1,TRBJ2-5,CSAPSLAPQETQYF
TRBV3-1,TRBJ2-5,CASSLSTSIQETQYF
TRBV28,TRBJ1-1,CASSLGGPLNTEAFF
TRBV29-1,TRBJ2-1,CSVVLFSNEQFF
TRBV27,TRBJ1-1,CASNPWGVVGNTEAFF
TRBV7-9,TRBJ1-1,CASSLPGARTEAFF
TRBV27,TRBJ2-1,CASSSYTSGTGNDEQFF
TRBV28,TRBJ2-1,CASSLLGTSVNEQFF
TRBV7-2,TRBJ2-7,CASRGASGSYEQYF
TRBV6-1,TRBJ1-1,CASRITGGTEAFF
TRBV2,TRBJ2-1,CASSEEAGGPNEQFF
TRBV9,TRBJ2-1,CASSVDNLSYNEQFF
TRBV12-3/TRBV12-4,TRBJ2-7,CASSLRGPSYEQYF
TRBV6-2/TRBV6-3,TRBJ1-6,CASSVTGGTSPLHF
TRBV3-1,TRBJ2-1,CASSQEGLHYNEQFF
TRBV7-9,TRBJ1-1,CASSPPPKINGAEAFF
TRBV5-1,TRBJ2-3,CASSLPSGDLDTQYF
TRBV12-3/TRBV12-4,TRBJ2-7,CASSLGASGVTYEQYF
TRBV12-3/TRBV12-4,TRBJ1-5,CASSPTRNQPQHF
TRBV29-1,TRBJ2-5,CSVEAGQETQYF
TRBV7-9,TRBJ1-1,CASIRGPTIVSGAFF
TRBV6-1,TRBJ2-6,CASSEETSGANVLTF
TRBV10-3,TRBJ2-3,CAIMPAGVMTDTQYF
TRBV27,TRBJ2-7,CASSFSGTGFYEQYF
TRBV5-6,TRBJ1-1,CASSGESRARTEAFF
TRBV29-1,TRBJ2-1,CSVRVISYNEQFF
TRBV4-1,TRBJ2-3,CASSQEWRQAAYTQYF
TRBV20-1,TRBJ2-3,CSATKGPFTDTQYF
TRBV7-3,TRBJ1-6,CASSTTGGRDSPLHF
TRBV29-1,TRBJ2-7,CSVVAAGRSYEQYF
TRBV5-4,TRBJ2-1,CASSSPSGGPNEQFF
TRBV15,TRBJ1-2,CATSRDSYGYTF
TRBV30,TRBJ2-2,CAWSELAGGTGELFF
TRBV27,TRBJ1-1,CASSWLGTETEAFF
TRBV5-1,TRBJ1-5,CASSLGEANQPQHF
TRBV10-3,TRBJ2-2,CAIYGTAAGELFF
TRBV6-1,TRBJ2-7,CASTPGSGTGYEQYF